This TCR beta chain was sequenced for a study of cytomegalovirus exposure and HLA in healthy donors. With 60 Vbeta and 13 Jbeta primers, the PCR was carried out. The method was immunoSEQ multiplex PCR; TCRdb's version includes in-frame clones alone and lacks a portion of them. This repertoire shows around 69,000 clones, 70% to 80% found once; its top ten account for about 8.9%. Germline trimming cut 3 bases from V and 11 bases from J; bases unmatched to any gene: 9. Per the germline V gene, CDR1 is KGHSH and CDR2 is LQKENI. The length of the CDR3 is 13 residues. V is TRBV18 and J is TRBJ2-7; 8 bases are a match to TRBD2. This sequence originates from a woman aged 50 to 65 in good health and CMV-seropositive. The source material was PBMCs. In DNA form, the CDR3 reads TGTGCCAGCTCACCGATTCGGGAGGGCCGGGAGTACTTC. Translating gives CASSPIREGREYF.